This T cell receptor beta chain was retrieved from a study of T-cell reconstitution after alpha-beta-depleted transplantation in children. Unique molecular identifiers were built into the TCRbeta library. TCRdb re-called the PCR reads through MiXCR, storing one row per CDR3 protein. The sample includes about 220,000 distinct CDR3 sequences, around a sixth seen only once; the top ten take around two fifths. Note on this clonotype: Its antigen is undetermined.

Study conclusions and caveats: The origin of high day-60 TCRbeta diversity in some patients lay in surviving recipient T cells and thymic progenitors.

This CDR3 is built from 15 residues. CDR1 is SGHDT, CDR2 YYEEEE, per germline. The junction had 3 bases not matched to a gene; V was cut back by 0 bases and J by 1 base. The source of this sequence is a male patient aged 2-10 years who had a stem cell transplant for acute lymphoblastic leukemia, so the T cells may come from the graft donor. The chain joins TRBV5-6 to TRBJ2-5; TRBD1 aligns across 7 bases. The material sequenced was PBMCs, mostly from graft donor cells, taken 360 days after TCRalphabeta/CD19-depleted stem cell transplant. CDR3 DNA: TGTGCCAGCAGCTTGGGGGACAGATTCCAAGAGACCCAGTACTTC. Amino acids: CASSLGDRFQETQYF.